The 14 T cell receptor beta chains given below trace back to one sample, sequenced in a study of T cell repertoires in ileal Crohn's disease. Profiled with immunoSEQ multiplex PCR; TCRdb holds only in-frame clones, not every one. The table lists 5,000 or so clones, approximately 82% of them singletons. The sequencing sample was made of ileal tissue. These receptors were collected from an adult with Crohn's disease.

Here the CDR3 reads CASSLKRNTEAFF. CDR3 sequence (DNA): TGTGCCAGCAGCCTTAAGAGGAACACTGAAGCTTTCTTT. The chain employs TRBV27 and TRBJ1-1, with D unclear. This CDR3 has 13 residues. Germline V gives CDR1 MNHEY, CDR2 SMNVEV (reference sequence). Trimming took 6 bases from V and 1 from J, leaving 9 bases between them.

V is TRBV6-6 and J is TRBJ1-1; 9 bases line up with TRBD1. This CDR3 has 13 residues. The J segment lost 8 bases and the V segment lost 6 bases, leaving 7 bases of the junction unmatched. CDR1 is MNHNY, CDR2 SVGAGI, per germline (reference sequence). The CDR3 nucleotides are TGTGCCAGCAGCCGACGGACAGGGGAGGAAGCTTTCTTT. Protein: CASSRRTGEEAFF.

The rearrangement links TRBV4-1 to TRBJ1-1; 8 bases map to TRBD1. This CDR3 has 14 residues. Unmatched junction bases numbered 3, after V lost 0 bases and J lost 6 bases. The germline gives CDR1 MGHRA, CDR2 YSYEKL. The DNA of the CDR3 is TGCGCCAGCAGCCAAGAACAGGGGGTTTCTGAAGCTTTCTTT. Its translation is CASSQEQGVSEAFF.

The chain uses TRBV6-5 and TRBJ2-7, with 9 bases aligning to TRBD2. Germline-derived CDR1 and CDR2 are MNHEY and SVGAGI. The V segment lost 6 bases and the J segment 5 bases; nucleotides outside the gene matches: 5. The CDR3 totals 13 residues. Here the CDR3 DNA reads TGTGCCAGCAGGGGCGGGGGGGCCCACGAGCAGTACTTC. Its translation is CASRGGGAHEQYF.

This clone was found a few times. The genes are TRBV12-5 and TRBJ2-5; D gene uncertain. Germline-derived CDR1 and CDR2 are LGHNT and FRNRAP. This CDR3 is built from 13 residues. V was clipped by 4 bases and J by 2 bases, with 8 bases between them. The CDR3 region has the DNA TGTGCTAGTGGTTCCCCCCCACAAGAGACCCAGTACTTC. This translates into CASGSPPQETQYF. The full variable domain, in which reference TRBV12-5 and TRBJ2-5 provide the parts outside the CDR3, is DARVTQTPRHKVTEMGQEVTMRCQPILGHNTVFWYRQTMMQGLELLAYFRNRAPLDDSGMPKDRFSAEMPDATLATLKIQPSEPRDSAVYFCASGSPPQETQYFGPGTRLLVL.

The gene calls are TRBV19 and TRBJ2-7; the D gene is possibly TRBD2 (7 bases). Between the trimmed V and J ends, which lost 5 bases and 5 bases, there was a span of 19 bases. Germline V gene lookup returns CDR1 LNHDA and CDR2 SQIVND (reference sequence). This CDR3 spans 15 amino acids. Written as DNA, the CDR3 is TGTGCCAGTAGTCCCCGCGGGGGACAACTCAACGAGCAGTACTTC. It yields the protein CASSPRGGQLNEQYF.

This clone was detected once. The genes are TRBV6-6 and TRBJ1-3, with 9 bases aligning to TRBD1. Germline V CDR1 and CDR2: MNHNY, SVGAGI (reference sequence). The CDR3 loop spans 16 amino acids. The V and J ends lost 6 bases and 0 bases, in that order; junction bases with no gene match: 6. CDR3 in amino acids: CASRTGQGLSGNTIYF. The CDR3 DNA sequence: TGTGCCAGCAGAACCGGACAGGGGCTCTCTGGAAACACCATATATTTT.

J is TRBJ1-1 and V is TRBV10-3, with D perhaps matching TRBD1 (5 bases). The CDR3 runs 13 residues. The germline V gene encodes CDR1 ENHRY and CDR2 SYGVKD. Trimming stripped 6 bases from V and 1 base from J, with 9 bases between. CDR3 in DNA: TGTGCCATCAGGTACACAGGGAACACTGAAGCTTTCTTT. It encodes CAIRYTGNTEAFF.

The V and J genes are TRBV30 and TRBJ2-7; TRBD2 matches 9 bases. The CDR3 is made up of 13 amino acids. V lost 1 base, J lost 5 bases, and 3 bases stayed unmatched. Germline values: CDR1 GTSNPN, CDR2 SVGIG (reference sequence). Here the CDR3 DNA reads TGTGCCTGGAGTGCCAGCGGGGGGAACGAGCAGTACTTC. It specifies CAWSASGGNEQYF.

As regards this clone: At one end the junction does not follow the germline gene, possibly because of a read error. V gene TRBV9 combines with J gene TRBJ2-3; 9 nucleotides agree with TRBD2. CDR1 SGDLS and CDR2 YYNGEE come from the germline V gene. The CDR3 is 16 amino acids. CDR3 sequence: CASSVFSGGRTDTQYF. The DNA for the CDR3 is TGTGCCAGCAGCGTATTTAGCGGGGGACGCACGGATACGCAGTATTTT. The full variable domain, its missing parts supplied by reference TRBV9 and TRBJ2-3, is DSGVTQTPKHLITATGQRVTLRCSPRSGDLSVYWYQQSLDQGLQFLIQYYNGEERAKGNILERFSAQQFPDLHSELNLSSLELGDSALYFCASSVFSGGRTDTQYFGPGTRLTVL.

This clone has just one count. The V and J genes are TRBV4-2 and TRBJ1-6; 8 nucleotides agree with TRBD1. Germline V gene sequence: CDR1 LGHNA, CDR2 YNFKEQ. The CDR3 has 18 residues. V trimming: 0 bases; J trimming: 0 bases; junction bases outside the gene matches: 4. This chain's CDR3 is CASSQDWDRSSYNSPLHF. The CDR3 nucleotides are TGTGCCAGCAGCCAAGATTGGGACAGGAGCTCCTATAATTCACCCCTCCACTTT.

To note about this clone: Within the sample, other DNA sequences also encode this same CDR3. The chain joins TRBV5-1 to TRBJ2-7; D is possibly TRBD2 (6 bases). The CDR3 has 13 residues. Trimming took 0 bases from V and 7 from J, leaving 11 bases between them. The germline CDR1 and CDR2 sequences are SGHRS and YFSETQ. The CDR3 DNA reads TGCGCCAGCAGCTTGGGGCCTGGAGGGGAGCAGTACTTC. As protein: CASSLGPGGEQYF.

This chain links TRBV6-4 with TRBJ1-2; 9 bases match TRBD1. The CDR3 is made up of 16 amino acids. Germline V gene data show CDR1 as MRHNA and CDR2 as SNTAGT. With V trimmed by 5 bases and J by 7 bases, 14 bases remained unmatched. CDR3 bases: TGTGCCAGCAGTACAGATACCGTAACAGGGGGCCGTGGCTACACCTTC. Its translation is CASSTDTVTGGRGYTF.

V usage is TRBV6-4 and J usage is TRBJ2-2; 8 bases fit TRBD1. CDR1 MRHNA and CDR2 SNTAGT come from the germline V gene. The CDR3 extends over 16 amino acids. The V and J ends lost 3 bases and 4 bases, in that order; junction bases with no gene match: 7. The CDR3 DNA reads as TGTGCCAGCAGTGAAGAAGGGACAGGCCCCACCGGGGAGCTGTTTTTT. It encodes CASSEEGTGPTGELFF.